This entry concerns a single T cell receptor (beta chain). These data are taken from a study of blood T cell repertoires in COVID-19. J gave up 8 bases and V 2 bases, and 11 bases lay outside the gene matches. Germline V lookup: CDR1 MNHNS, CDR2 SASEGT. This CDR3 is 15 amino acids long. Assay used: immunoSEQ multiplex PCR; TCRdb lists only in-frame clones, some missing. The sample contains approximately 360,000 clones, over 80% of which appear only once. Sequencing was performed on PBMCs or T cells enriched from blood (not recorded which). This clonotype was sampled from a woman between 45 and 65 years old who had recovered from COVID-19. The chain is built from TRBV6-1 and TRBJ1-2, with 7 nucleotides matching TRBD1. The CDR3 DNA follows: TGTGCCAGCAGTGAATCCGACAGGGAAAGAATAGGCTACACCTTC. Protein: CASSESDRERIGYTF.